One sample yielded the 17 T cell receptor beta chains listed below, sequenced in a study of graft-versus-host responses after intestinal transplantation. Only in-frame clones appear in the TCRdb table, and some are missing; sequencing was by immunoSEQ multiplex PCR. The top ten clones hold 5.7% of a sample with 13,000 to 15,000 clones, roughly a third of them seen once. The material sequenced was alloreactive CD4+ T cells from a mixed lymphocyte reaction culture, taken before intestinal transplant. Subset noted: CFSE-low proliferating T cells sorted from approximately 6-day pre-transplant mixed lymphocyte reaction (GvH or HvG direction). The source is a human patient who received an intestinal transplant.

V gene TRBV28 combines with J gene TRBJ2-3; 11 bases map to TRBD2. This CDR3 contains 16 residues. V gave up 1 base and J gave up 5 bases; unmatched junction bases: 5. Germline CDR1 and CDR2: MDHEN and SYDVKM. In DNA form, the CDR3 reads TGTGCCAGCAGTTTATTACTAGCGGGAGCCAAAGATACGCAGTATTTT. This translates into CASSLLLAGAKDTQYF.

This clone was counted between two and nine times. The rearrangement joins TRBV7-2 to TRBJ1-5; D is undetermined. The germline V gene has CDR1 SGHTA and CDR2 FQGNSA. CDR3 size: 13 residues. Trimming removed 2 bases from V and 3 bases from J, with 5 bases in between. The CDR3 here is CASSLSLNQPQHF. The DNA of the CDR3 is TGTGCCAGCAGCTTATCACTCAATCAGCCCCAGCATTTT.

This clone appeared a few times. J is TRBJ2-7 and V is TRBV4-2; 10 bases agree with TRBD2. Per germline, CDR1 LGHNA and CDR2 YNFKEQ. The ends lost 0 bases at V and 6 bases at J; junction bases unmatched: 17. This CDR3 spans 19 amino acids. The DNA for the CDR3 is TGTGCCAGCAGCCAAGATGGGGGGATCGGGCTAGCGGGAGTAAGCGAGCAGTACTTC. Amino acids: CASSQDGGIGLAGVSEQYF.

This clone is labeled medium-sized. The chain is built from TRBV5-6 and TRBJ2-4; 9 nucleotides line up with TRBD1. The CDR3 loop spans 16 amino acids. Per the germline V gene, CDR1 is SGHDT and CDR2 is YYEEEE. The V gene end was trimmed by 0 bases and the J gene end by 5 bases; junction bases not matched to a gene: 6. CDR3 sequence reads: CASSLVGQGRQNIQYF. The CDR3 coding sequence is TGTGCCAGCAGCTTGGTAGGACAGGGGCGTCAAAACATTCAGTACTTC.

The chain is built from TRBV19 and TRBJ2-4; possible D gene TRBD1, 6 bases. The V gene lost 1 base and the J gene lost 1 base, with 11 bases spanning the gap. This CDR3 spans 16 amino acids. CDR1 and CDR2 (germline): LNHDA, SQIVND (reference sequence). In DNA, the CDR3 is TGTGCCAGTAGTATAGTTCACAGGGCGGCCAAAAACATTCAGTACTTC. Residues: CASSIVHRAAKNIQYF.

This rearrangement joins TRBV2 to TRBJ1-2; D possibly corresponds to TRBD1 (6 bases). V dropped 3 bases and J dropped 7 bases, with 9 bases sitting between them. Germline V gene lookup returns CDR1 SNHLY and CDR2 FYNNEI. The CDR3 is made up of 12 amino acids. DNA for the CDR3: TGTGCCAGCAGTGAGGCGGGGGCTGGCTACACCTTC. Protein sequence: CASSEAGAGYTF.

The chain links TRBV27 to TRBJ2-2; TRBD2 agrees at 11 bases. With V trimmed by 4 bases and J by 10 bases, 11 bases remained unmatched. The CDR3 has 16 residues. The germline V gene has CDR1 MNHEY and CDR2 SMNVEV (reference sequence). CDR3 sequence: CASSSRSSGRRKELFF. Written as DNA, the CDR3 is TGTGCCAGCAGTTCACGTTCTAGCGGGAGGAGGAAGGAGCTGTTTTTT.

The gene calls are TRBV6-1 and TRBJ2-3; the match to TRBD2 covers 10 bases. The CDR3 is made up of 13 amino acids. J was trimmed by 14 bases and V by 6 bases; bases with no gene match: 11. Germline-derived CDR1 and CDR2 are MNHNS and SASEGT. CDR3 sequence (DNA): TGTGCCAGCAGCCTCTTGGGGGGGACTAGCGTGTATTTT. This encodes CASSLLGGTSVYF.

This rearrangement joins TRBV18 to TRBJ2-3, with TRBD1 identical over 9 bases. Germline lookup yields CDR1 KGHSH and CDR2 LQKENI. Trimming removed 4 bases from V and 0 bases from J; junction bases left unmatched: 2. The CDR3 loop spans 15 amino acids. The CDR3 region has the DNA TGTGCCAGCTCACGCGGGACAGGGAGCACAGATACGCAGTATTTT. Protein sequence: CASSRGTGSTDTQYF.

The genes are TRBV5-4 and TRBJ2-1; 8 bases line up with TRBD1. The CDR3 covers 15 residues. The V segment lost 5 bases and the J segment 1 base; nucleotides outside the gene matches: 5. The germline gives CDR1 SGHNT, CDR2 YYREEE (reference sequence). The CDR3, as DNA: TGTGCCAGCAGGCGAGACAGGGGATCCTACAATGAGCAGTTCTTC. Amino acid sequence: CASRRDRGSYNEQFF.

This clone was seen a few times. This chain links TRBV27 with TRBJ2-1, with 11 bases identical to TRBD2. The germline CDR1 and CDR2 sequences are MNHEY and SMNVEV (reference sequence). The CDR3 consists of 17 residues. The V segment lost 3 bases and the J segment 4 bases; nucleotides outside the gene matches: 8. The CDR3 DNA is TGTGCCAGCAGTTTGCCCCCCGGGACTAGCGGTTACAATGAGCAGTTCTTC. Protein: CASSLPPGTSGYNEQFF.

This clone has only a few counts. V and J are TRBV28 and TRBJ1-5; 7 bases match TRBD1. J lost 5 bases, V lost 1 base, and 8 bases had no gene match. The V gene's germline CDR1 is MDHEN and CDR2 SYDVKM. CDR3 length equals 16 residues. For the CDR3, the DNA is TGTGCCAGCAGTTTATCCCTTGACAGGGAAGATCAGCCCCAGCATTTT. This codes for CASSLSLDREDQPQHF.

The chain employs TRBV29-1 and TRBJ1-1, with 9 positions matching TRBD1. Germline-derived CDR1 and CDR2 are SQVTM and ANQGSEA. The CDR3 consists of 13 residues. J lost 4 bases, V lost 6 bases, and 6 bases had no gene match. The CDR3 DNA is TGCAGCGTGGGGGGACAGGGAGGCACTGAAGCTTTCTTT. It codes for CSVGGQGGTEAFF.

This clone is medium-sized within its sample. The V call is TRBV5-1, the J call TRBJ1-4; D gene ambiguous. The V end was cut by 4 bases, the J end by 6 bases, with 13 bases between. The CDR3 totals 14 residues. Germline V gene lookup returns CDR1 SGHRS and CDR2 YFSETQ. CDR3 protein: CASSPRANHEKLFF. The CDR3 bases are TGCGCCAGCAGCCCCCGGGCCAATCATGAAAAACTGTTTTTT.

CDR3 in amino acids: CASSFGGNQPQHF. Written as DNA, the CDR3 is TGTGCCAGCAGCTTTGGGGGCAATCAGCCCCAGCATTTT. The genes are TRBV7-2 and TRBJ1-5; D remains ambiguous. V shed 3 bases and J shed 2 bases, with 5 bases lying between them. CDR1 and CDR2 (germline): SGHTA, FQGNSA. This CDR3 has 13 residues.

The table lists this clone with a few counts. V is TRBV9 and J is TRBJ2-3; D unclear. The CDR3 runs 15 residues. Trimming cost V 0 bases and J 4 bases, with 12 bases left between them. Germline loops: CDR1 SGDLS, CDR2 YYNGEE. CDR3 DNA sequence: TGTGCCAGCAGCGTAGGGTGGGGAATCGCAGATACGCAGTATTTT. It yields the protein CASSVGWGIADTQYF. Drawing the rest from reference TRBV9 and TRBJ2-3, the complete variable domain is DSGVTQTPKHLITATGQRVTLRCSPRSGDLSVYWYQQSLDQGLQFLIQYYNGEERAKGNILERFSAQQFPDLHSELNLSSLELGDSALYFCASSVGWGIADTQYFGPGTRLTVL.

CDR3 DNA: TGTGCCAGCAGTAGCGTCGACAGGGGTACGACTGAAGCTTTCTTT. Encoded protein: CASSSVDRGTTEAFF. This rearrangement joins TRBV6-5 to TRBJ1-1; 8 bases are a match to TRBD1. V lost 5 bases and J lost 5; bases outside the gene matches: 10. This CDR3 spans 15 amino acids. Germline loops: CDR1 MNHEY, CDR2 SVGAGI.